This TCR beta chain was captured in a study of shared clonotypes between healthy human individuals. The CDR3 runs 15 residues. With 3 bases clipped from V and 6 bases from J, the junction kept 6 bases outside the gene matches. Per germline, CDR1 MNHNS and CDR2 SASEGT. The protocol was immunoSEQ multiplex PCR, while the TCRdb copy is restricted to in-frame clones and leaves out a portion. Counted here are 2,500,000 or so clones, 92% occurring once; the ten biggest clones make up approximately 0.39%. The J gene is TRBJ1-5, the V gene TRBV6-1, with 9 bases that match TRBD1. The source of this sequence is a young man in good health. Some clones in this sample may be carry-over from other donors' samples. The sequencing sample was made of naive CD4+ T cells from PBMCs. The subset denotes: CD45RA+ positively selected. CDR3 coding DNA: TGTGCCAGCAGTGATGGGGACAGGGCGGGTCAGCCCCAGCATTTT. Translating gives CASSDGDRAGQPQHF.